This T cell receptor beta chain was captured by sequencing in a study of blood T cell repertoires in COVID-19. Original analysis: Amplification from reference gene primers served as the basis for estimated nucleated cell counts. The data were produced by immunoSEQ multiplex PCR, yet TCRdb's version contains in-frame clones alone and is incomplete. D and trimming come from the DNA, and the V and J calls and clone size come from that table. The table lists about 21,000 clones, over 80% of them singletons, with 22% in the top ten. The length of the CDR3 is 16 residues. Germline CDR1 and CDR2: SGDLS and YYNGEE. V shed 6 bases and J 5 bases; nucleotides not matched to a gene: 13.

The sample consisted of peripheral blood. This clonotype was obtained from a man at least 80 years old with active or convalescent COVID-19. The chain recombines TRBV9 with TRBJ2-3; TRBD2 matches 9 bases. The CDR3 region has the DNA TGTGCCAGCACGGCCAGCGGGGGGCCCCGTGGAGATACGCAGTATTTT. Its protein is CASTASGGPRGDTQYF.